The 8 T cell receptor beta chains below were found in one sample sequenced in a study of response to subunit inactivated influenza vaccine. TCRdb used MiXCR to reprocess the RT-PCR reads, holding one entry per CDR3 protein. This sample has more than 200,000 distinct CDR3 sequences, with less than 15% found just once. The starting material was non-naive T cells sorted from PBMCs, obtained around 15 days before vaccination. These receptors came from a man aged 45-65 years who received an inactivated influenza vaccine.

This clonotype has a count of ten or more. The chain couples TRBV7-3 to TRBJ2-1, with TRBD2 matching over 12 bases. CDR3 length: 14 residues. The trim removed 5 bases at V and 9 bases at J, leaving 5 bases unmatched. Germline V gene lookup returns CDR1 SGHTA and CDR2 FQGTGA. For the CDR3, the DNA is TGTGCCAGCAGCATGACTAGCGGGAGTACTGAGCAGTTCTTC. It yields the protein CASSMTSGSTEQFF.

This clonotype has more than one count but fewer than ten. The chain joins TRBV28 to TRBJ2-1, with 9 bases that match TRBD1. In germline, CDR1 is MDHEN, CDR2 SYDVKM. The CDR3 is 13 residues long. After removal of 6 bases from V and 10 bases from J, the junction contained 7 bases not matched to a gene. The CDR3 DNA follows: TGTGCCAGCAGCACCGGGACAGGGACGGAGCAGTTCTTC. Protein sequence: CASSTGTGTEQFF.

The chain carries TRBV6-2 or TRBV6-3 and TRBJ2-2; a weak D match, TRBD2 (6 bases). This CDR3 has 13 amino acids. CDR1 MNHEY and CDR2 SVGEGT come from the germline V gene. Trimming removed 8 bases at V and 7 bases at J, with 14 bases between. The CDR3 loop is CASSTLGGGELFF. CDR3 sequence (DNA): TGTGCCAGCTCGACCCTCGGGGGCGGGGAGCTGTTTTTT.

This clonotype was seen more than once but under ten times. V gene TRBV5-5 combines with J gene TRBJ1-6; D ambiguous. This CDR3 has 16 amino acids. Germline CDR1 is SGHKS and CDR2 is YYEKEE (reference sequence). V was pared by 0 bases and J by 10 bases, with 17 bases between. CDR3 nucleotides: TGTGCCAGCAGCTTGGGGTCCTCAAGGTTGTCATCACCCCTCCACTTT. Its protein product is CASSLGSSRLSSPLHF.

This clonotype was recorded at least ten times. V usage is TRBV6-2 or TRBV6-3 and J usage is TRBJ2-5; D might be TRBD1 (6 bases). V was shortened by 5 bases and J by 2 bases, with 15 bases between the two germline ends. The CDR3 is 15 residues long. CDR1 MNHEY and CDR2 SVGEGT come from the germline V gene. DNA for the CDR3: TGTGCCAGCAGTCATGGGACATTTAAGCAAGAGACCCAGTACTTC. It specifies CASSHGTFKQETQYF.

This clonotype was detected a few times. This sequence joins TRBV6-5 and TRBJ2-1; the match to TRBD2 covers 8 bases. CDR3 length equals 15 residues. Trimming cost V 2 bases and J 5 bases; bases outside gene matches: 5. Germline CDR1 is MNHEY and CDR2 is SVGAGI. In DNA form, the CDR3 reads TGTGCCAGCAGTTACCCGGGACTAGAAAACAATGAGCAGTTCTTC. This encodes CASSYPGLENNEQFF.

In its sample, this clonotype was seen a few times. This chain links TRBV28 with TRBJ2-1, with D perhaps assigned TRBD1 or TRBD2 (6 bases each). CDR1 MDHEN and CDR2 SYDVKM come from the germline V gene. The CDR3 loop spans 13 amino acids. The V end was cut by 8 bases, the J end by 5 bases, with 13 bases between. Written as DNA, the CDR3 is TGTGCCAGCGGGGGGCAGGGGAACAATGAGCAGTTCTTC. This gives the protein CASGGQGNNEQFF.

In the case of this clonotype: This could be a read error, since a much larger clone is one nucleotide away. CDR3 residues: CAISETDTQYF. CDR3 DNA: TGTGCCATCAGTGAAACAGATACGCAGTATTTT. The rearrangement links TRBV10-3 to TRBJ2-3; D remains ambiguous. Germline V gene data show CDR1 as ENHRY and CDR2 as SYGVKD. Trimming removed 3 bases at V and 3 bases at J, with 1 base between. The CDR3 contains 11 residues.